The T cell receptor beta chain described here comes from a study of molecular identifiers for immune sequencing clone quantification. Across the whole study: Four portions were sequenced after RNA from around 20,000 or 100,000 naive CD8 cells was split five ways in replicates.

Based on a CD8+CD4-CCR7+CD45RA+ profile, naive CD8 T cells were sorted. Using its own MiXCR run on the PCR reads, TCRdb lists one record per CDR3 protein. The table has approximately 550,000 distinct CDR3 sequences, about 20% seen once. Study-wide points: Jurkat TCR RNA spiked in from one cell (amid over 850,000 naive cells) was reportedly detectable.

Remarks on this clonotype: Its target is not known.

The receptor was derived from a human donor in good health. Some libraries in this study had Jurkat cell RNA spiked in. Specimen: naive CD8+ T cells from blood, with Jurkat cell RNA spiked in. Subset of the sample: FACS-sorted CD8+CD4-CCR7+CD45RA+ naive T cells.

The CDR3 coding sequence is TGTGCCAGTAGTCTGGCAGCGGTGAACACCGGGGAGCTGTTTTTT. Translating it yields CASSLAAVNTGELFF. The chain uses TRBV19 and TRBJ2-2; TRBD2 is a possible D gene (5 bases). Germline loops: CDR1 LNHDA, CDR2 SQIVND (reference sequence). Trimming removed 5 bases at V and 1 base at J, with 11 bases between. The CDR3 runs 15 residues.